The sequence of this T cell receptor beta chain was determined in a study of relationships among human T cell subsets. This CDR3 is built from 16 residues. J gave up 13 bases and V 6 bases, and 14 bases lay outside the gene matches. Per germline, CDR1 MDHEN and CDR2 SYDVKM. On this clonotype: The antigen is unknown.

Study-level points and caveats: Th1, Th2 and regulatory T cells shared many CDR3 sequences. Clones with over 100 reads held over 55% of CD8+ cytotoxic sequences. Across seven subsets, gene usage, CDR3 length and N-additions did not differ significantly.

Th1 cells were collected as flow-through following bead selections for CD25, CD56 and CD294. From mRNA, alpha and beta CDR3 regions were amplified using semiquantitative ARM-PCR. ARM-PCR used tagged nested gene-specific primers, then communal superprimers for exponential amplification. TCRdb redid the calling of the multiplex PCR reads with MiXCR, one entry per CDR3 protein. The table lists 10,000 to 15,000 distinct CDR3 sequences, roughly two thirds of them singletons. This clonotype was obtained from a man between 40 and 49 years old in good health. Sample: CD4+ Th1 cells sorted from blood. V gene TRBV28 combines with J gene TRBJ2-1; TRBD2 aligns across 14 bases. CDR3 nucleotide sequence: TGTGCCAGCAGGACAGCCGGGACTAGCGGGAGACTGCATCAGTTCTTC. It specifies CASRTAGTSGRLHQFF.